This T cell receptor (beta chain) was sequenced during a study of shared clonotypes between healthy human individuals. V gave up 7 bases and J gave up 5 bases, with 12 bases separating them. Per germline, CDR1 MDHEN and CDR2 SYDVKM. The CDR3 is 13 amino acids. A note on this clone: The antigen is unknown.

Overall study results and limits: Rarefaction showed that sequencing of sorted subsets was incomplete (despite large depth). It was observed that approximately 5% of naive CD4 clonotypes were shared across a handful of donors.

Assay runs were performed at deep level. Source study methods: ImmunoSEQ output lacked quality scores and full-length reads, limiting matched filtering. This table comes from immunoSEQ multiplex PCR, and its TCRdb copy is limited to in-frame clones, with some not included. That table supplies the V and J calls and clone size; D and trimming were determined from the DNA. The repertoire holds 2 million to 2.5 million clones, with 80% to 95% as singletons. The J gene is TRBJ2-1, the V gene TRBV28; no clear D. Sequences were obtained from naive CD4+ T cells from PBMCs. Stated subset: CD45RA+ positively selected. This clonotype was sampled from a young man in good health. Some clones in this sample may be carry-over from other donors' samples. The CDR3 reads CASTNGLNNEQFF. The CDR3 DNA reads as TGTGCCAGCACGAACGGCCTGAACAATGAGCAGTTCTTC.